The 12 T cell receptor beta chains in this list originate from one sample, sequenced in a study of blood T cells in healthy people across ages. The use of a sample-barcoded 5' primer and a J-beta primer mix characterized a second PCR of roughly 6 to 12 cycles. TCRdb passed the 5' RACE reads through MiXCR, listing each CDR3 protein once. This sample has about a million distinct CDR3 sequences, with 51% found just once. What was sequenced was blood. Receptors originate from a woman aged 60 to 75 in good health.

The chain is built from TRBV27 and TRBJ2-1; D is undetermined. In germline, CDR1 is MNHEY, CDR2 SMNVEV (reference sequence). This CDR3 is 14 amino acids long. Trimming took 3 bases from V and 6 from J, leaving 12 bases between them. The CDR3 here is CASSLGSNRNEQFF. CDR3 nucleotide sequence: TGTGCCAGCAGTTTGGGTAGCAACCGCAATGAGCAGTTCTTC.

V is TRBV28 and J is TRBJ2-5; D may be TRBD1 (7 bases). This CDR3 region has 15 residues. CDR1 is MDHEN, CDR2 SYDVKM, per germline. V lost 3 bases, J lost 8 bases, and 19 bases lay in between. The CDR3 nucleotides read TGTGCCAGCAGTTTCGGGACAGCCACAGGACTAACCCAGTACTTC. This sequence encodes CASSFGTATGLTQYF.

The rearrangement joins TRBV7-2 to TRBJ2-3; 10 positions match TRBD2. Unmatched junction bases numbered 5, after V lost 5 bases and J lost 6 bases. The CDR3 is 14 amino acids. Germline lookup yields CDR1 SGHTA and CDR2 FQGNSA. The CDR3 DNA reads TGTGCCAGCAGCCCCGGACTAGCGGTGGATACGCAGTATTTT. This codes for CASSPGLAVDTQYF.

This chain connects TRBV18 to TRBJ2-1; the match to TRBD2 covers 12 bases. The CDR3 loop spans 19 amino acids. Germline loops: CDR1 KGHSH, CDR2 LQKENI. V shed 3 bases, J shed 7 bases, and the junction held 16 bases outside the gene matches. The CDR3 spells CASSPRDSSTSGRRNEQFF. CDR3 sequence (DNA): TGTGCCAGCTCACCCCGGGACAGTTCGACTAGCGGGAGACGGAATGAGCAGTTCTTC. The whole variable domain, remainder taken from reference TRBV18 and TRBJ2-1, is NAGVMQNPRHLVRRRGQEARLRCSPMKGHSHVYWYRQLPEEGLKFMVYLQKENIIDESGMPKERFSAEFPKEGPSILRIQQVVRGDSAAYFCASSPRDSSTSGRRNEQFFGPGTRLTVL.

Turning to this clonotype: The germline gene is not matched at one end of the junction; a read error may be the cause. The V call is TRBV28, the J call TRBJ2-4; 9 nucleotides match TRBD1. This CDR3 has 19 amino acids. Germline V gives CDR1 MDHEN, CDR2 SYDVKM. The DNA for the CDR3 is TGTGCCAGCAGTTTATTCTGGGACAGGGTTGAGCTAGCCAAAAACACTCAGTACTTC. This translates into CASSLFWDRVELAKNTQYF.

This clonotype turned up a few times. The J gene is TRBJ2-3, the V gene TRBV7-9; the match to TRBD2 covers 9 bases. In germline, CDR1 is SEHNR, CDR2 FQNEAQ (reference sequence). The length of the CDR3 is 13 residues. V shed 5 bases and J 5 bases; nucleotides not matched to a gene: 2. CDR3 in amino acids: CASSQLAGDTQYF. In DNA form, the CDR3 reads TGTGCCAGCAGCCAACTAGCGGGAGATACGCAGTATTTT.

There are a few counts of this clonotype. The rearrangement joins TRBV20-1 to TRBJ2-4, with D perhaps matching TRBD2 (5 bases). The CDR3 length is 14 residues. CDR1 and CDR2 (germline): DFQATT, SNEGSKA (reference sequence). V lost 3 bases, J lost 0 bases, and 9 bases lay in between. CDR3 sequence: CSASPGLAKNIQYF. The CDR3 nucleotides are TGCAGTGCTAGCCCCGGACTAGCCAAAAACATTCAGTACTTC.

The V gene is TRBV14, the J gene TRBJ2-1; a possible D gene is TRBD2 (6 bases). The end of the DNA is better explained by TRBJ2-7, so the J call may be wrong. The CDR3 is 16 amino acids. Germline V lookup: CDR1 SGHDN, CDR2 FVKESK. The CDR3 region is CASSPGLPSSYNEQYF. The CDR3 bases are TGTGCCAGCAGCCCCGGACTACCGAGCTCCTACAATGAGCAGTACTTC.

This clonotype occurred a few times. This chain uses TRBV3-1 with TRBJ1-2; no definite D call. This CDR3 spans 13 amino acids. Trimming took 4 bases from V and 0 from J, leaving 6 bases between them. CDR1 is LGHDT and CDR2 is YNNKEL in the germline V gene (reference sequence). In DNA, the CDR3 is TGTGCCAGCAGCCGACCGGCTAACTATGGCTACACCTTC. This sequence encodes CASSRPANYGYTF.

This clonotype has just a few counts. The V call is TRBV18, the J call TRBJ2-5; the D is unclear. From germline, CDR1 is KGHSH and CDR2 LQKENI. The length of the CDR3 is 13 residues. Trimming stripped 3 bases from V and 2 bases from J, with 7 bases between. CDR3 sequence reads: CASSPQDQETQYF. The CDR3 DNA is TGTGCCAGCTCACCTCAGGATCAAGAGACCCAGTACTTC.

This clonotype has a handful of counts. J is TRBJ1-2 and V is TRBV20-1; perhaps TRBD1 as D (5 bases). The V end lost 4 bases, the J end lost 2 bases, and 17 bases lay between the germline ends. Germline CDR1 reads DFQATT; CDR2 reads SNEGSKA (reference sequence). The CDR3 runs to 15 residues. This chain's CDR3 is CSANHPGRSNYGYTF. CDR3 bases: TGCAGTGCTAACCACCCGGGACGGTCGAACTATGGCTACACCTTC.

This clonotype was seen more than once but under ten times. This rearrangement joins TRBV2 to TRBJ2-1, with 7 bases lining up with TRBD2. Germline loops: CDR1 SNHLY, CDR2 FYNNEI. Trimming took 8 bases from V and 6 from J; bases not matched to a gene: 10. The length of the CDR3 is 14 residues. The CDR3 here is CASLGAGPCNEQFF. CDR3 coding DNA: TGTGCCAGCCTAGGAGCGGGACCGTGCAATGAGCAGTTCTTC.